The 17 T cell receptor beta chains below come from one sample, sequenced in a study of beta chain features in type 1 diabetes. Expressed TCRB transcripts were sequenced after all isolated RNA was converted to cDNA. The assay was immunoSEQ multiplex PCR, and TCRdb's table has in-frame clones only and misses some. The table has 400,000 to 450,000 clones, around 13% seen once. The sample consisted of naive CD4+ T cells from blood. Source of these receptors: a man aged 25-45 years in good health.

This sequence joins TRBV7-3 and TRBJ2-3; no clear D. The length of the CDR3 is 12 residues. V was shortened by 2 bases and J by 8 bases, with 8 bases between the two germline ends. Germline values: CDR1 SGHTA, CDR2 FQGTGA. The CDR3 coding sequence is TGTGCCAGCAGCTTAGAGAGGAGTACGCAGTATTTT. Translated: CASSLERSTQYF.

The chain employs TRBV19 and TRBJ1-2; unclear D gene. Germline CDR1 reads LNHDA; CDR2 reads SQIVND (reference sequence). Trimming took off 8 bases at V and 10 bases at J, with 26 bases between the two ends. The CDR3 sequence is 15 residues long. The CDR3 here is CASGTRQLVGSYYTF. The CDR3 coding sequence is TGTGCCAGTGGTACTAGGCAGCTAGTCGGGAGTTACTACACCTTC.

This rearrangement joins TRBV30 to TRBJ2-5, with a possible D match to TRBD2 (5 bases). Trimming took 2 bases from V and 1 from J, leaving 8 bases between them. This CDR3 region has 13 residues. Germline CDR1 and CDR2: GTSNPN and SVGIG (reference sequence). CDR3 loop: CAWSPGLQETQYF. The CDR3 DNA reads as TGTGCCTGGAGTCCAGGACTCCAAGAGACCCAGTACTTC.

This clone has ten or more counts. Here the CDR3 DNA reads TGTGCCAGCAGCGGAGAAACTAGCGGACACACAGATACGCAGTATTTT. Amino acids: CASSGETSGHTDTQYF. The chain has TRBV9 and TRBJ2-3, with TRBD2 identical over 8 bases. The CDR3 loop spans 16 amino acids. Germline V gene lookup returns CDR1 SGDLS and CDR2 YYNGEE. The V segment lost 3 bases and the J segment 2 bases; nucleotides outside the gene matches: 8.

The CDR3 bases are TGTGCCAGCAGCTTACAAAGGGATAGCACTGAAGCTTTCTTT. Translating it yields CASSLQRDSTEAFF. This rearrangement joins TRBV7-2 to TRBJ1-1; no definite D call. The germline gives CDR1 SGHTA, CDR2 FQGNSA. V lost 2 bases to trimming and J lost 4 bases, with 11 bases between them. This CDR3 is built from 14 residues.

The chain is built from TRBV2 and TRBJ2-3, with a possible D match to TRBD1 (5 bases). The CDR3 is 15 amino acids. Trimming left V 5 bases short and J 0 bases short, with 12 bases between. Per germline, CDR1 SNHLY and CDR2 FYNNEI. CDR3 DNA: TGTGCCAGCAGTAGACAGAGTTCTAGCACAGATACGCAGTATTTT. This sequence encodes CASSRQSSSTDTQYF.

This sequence joins TRBV5-1 and TRBJ2-1; 12 nucleotides agree with TRBD2. CDR1 is SGHRS, CDR2 YFSETQ, per germline. The length of the CDR3 is 16 residues. Trimming removed 4 bases from V and 7 bases from J; junction bases left unmatched: 9. CDR3 protein: CASSERTSGVTNEQFF. For the CDR3, the DNA is TGCGCCAGCAGCGAGCGGACTAGCGGGGTTACGAATGAGCAGTTCTTC. Full variable domain (outside the CDR3, taken from reference TRBV5-1 and TRBJ2-1): KAGVTQTPRYLIKTRGQQVTLSCSPISGHRSVSWYQQTPGQGLQFLFEYFSETQRNKGNFPGRFSGRQFSNSRSEMNVSTLELGDSALYLCASSERTSGVTNEQFFGPGTRLTVL.

This clone came up a few times. The chain joins TRBV27 to TRBJ1-6, with D perhaps TRBD1 (5 bases). V shed 5 bases and J shed 7 bases, with 15 bases lying between them. The germline gives CDR1 MNHEY, CDR2 SMNVEV (reference sequence). This CDR3 contains 15 residues. CDR3 coding DNA: TGTGCCAGCAGTACCGCCGGGACGGTGAATTCACCCCTCCACTTT. The encoded protein is CASSTAGTVNSPLHF.

V and J are TRBV10-3 and TRBJ2-1, with 7 bases fitting TRBD2. Germline CDR1 reads ENHRY; CDR2 reads SYGVKD. The ends lost 8 bases at V and 3 bases at J; junction bases unmatched: 1. This CDR3 is 12 amino acids long. CDR3 nucleotides: TGTGCCATCCGGGGGGACTACAATGAGCAGTTCTTC. Its translation: CAIRGDYNEQFF.

This clone showed up just a few times. The CDR3 is CAISAGQNYGYTF. CDR3 DNA sequence: TGTGCCATCAGTGCGGGACAGAACTATGGCTACACCTTC. V and J are TRBV10-3 and TRBJ1-2; 7 bases agree with TRBD1. From germline, CDR1 is ENHRY and CDR2 SYGVKD. CDR3 length: 13 residues. V dropped 4 bases and J dropped 2; count of bases not matched to a gene: 1.

In regard to this clone: The identical CDR3 is also encoded by other nucleotide sequences in the sample. This chain connects TRBV28 to TRBJ2-5; the match to TRBD1 covers 7 bases. The CDR3 runs 12 residues. The trim removed 8 bases at V and 2 bases at J, leaving 2 bases unmatched. Germline V gene sequence: CDR1 MDHEN, CDR2 SYDVKM. CDR3 region: CASGTVQETQYF. CDR3 sequence (DNA): TGTGCCAGCGGGACAGTACAAGAGACCCAGTACTTC. The entire variable domain, with the rest obtained from reference TRBV28 and TRBJ2-5, is as follows: DVKVTQSSRYLVKRTGEKVFLECVQDMDHENMFWYRQDPGLGLRLIYFSYDVKMKEKGDIPEGYSVSREKKERFSLILESASTNQTSMYLCASGTVQETQYFGPGTRLLVL.

Here the CDR3 reads CASSRGGGGEETQYF. For the CDR3, the DNA is TGCGCCAGCAGCCGGGGAGGCGGGGGCGAAGAGACCCAGTACTTC. The chain joins TRBV5-1 to TRBJ2-5, with D possibly being TRBD2 (7 bases). The CDR3 totals 15 residues. V lost 4 bases to trimming and J lost 3 bases, with 16 bases between them. CDR1 is SGHRS and CDR2 is YFSETQ in the germline V gene.

This chain links TRBV5-4 with TRBJ2-1; the match to TRBD2 covers 11 bases. CDR1 is SGHNT, CDR2 YYREEE, per germline (reference sequence). J gave up 10 bases and V 3 bases, and 6 bases lay outside the gene matches. CDR3 size: 14 residues. Written as DNA, the CDR3 is TGTGCCAGCAGCTCGCGACTAGCGGGACCGGAGCAGTTCTTC. It yields the protein CASSSRLAGPEQFF.

The chain links TRBV6-5 to TRBJ2-7, with D perhaps matching TRBD2 (5 bases). This CDR3 spans 13 amino acids. Germline CDR1 and CDR2: MNHEY and SVGAGI. V lost 5 bases and J 8 bases, leaving 16 bases between the germline ends. The CDR3 coding sequence is TGTGCCAGCAGTCAGCGGCAGGCGCAGAAGCAGTACTTC. Protein: CASSQRQAQKQYF.

This sequence joins TRBV10-3 and TRBJ2-3; TRBD2 matches at 8 bases. The CDR3 has 13 residues. V shed 10 bases and J 1 base; nucleotides not matched to a gene: 4. Germline-derived CDR1 and CDR2 are ENHRY and SYGVKD. CDR3 coding DNA: TGTGCCACGTATAGCGGGGGCACAGATACGCAGTATTTT. Translation gives CATYSGGTDTQYF.

This clone was seen only a few times. This sequence joins TRBV7-3 and TRBJ2-3, with 9 bases matching TRBD2. Per germline, CDR1 SGHTA and CDR2 FQGTGA. With V trimmed by 4 bases and J by 3 bases, 5 bases remained unmatched. CDR3 length: 15 amino acids. The CDR3: CASSSNGLATDTQYF. In DNA, the CDR3 is TGTGCCAGCAGCTCCAACGGACTAGCGACAGATACGCAGTATTTT.

The chain joins TRBV5-1 to TRBJ2-1; 9 nucleotides align to TRBD2. V shed 1 base and J 0 bases; nucleotides not matched to a gene: 2. The germline CDR1 and CDR2 sequences are SGHRS and YFSETQ. The CDR3 is made up of 16 amino acids. The CDR3 loop reads CASSLNSGSSYNEQFF. The CDR3 nucleotides read TGCGCCAGCAGCTTGAATAGCGGGAGCTCCTACAATGAGCAGTTCTTC. The whole variable domain, filled in from reference TRBV5-1 and TRBJ2-1, reads KAGVTQTPRYLIKTRGQQVTLSCSPISGHRSVSWYQQTPGQGLQFLFEYFSETQRNKGNFPGRFSGRQFSNSRSEMNVSTLELGDSALYLCASSLNSGSSYNEQFFGPGTRLTVL.